A selection of T cell receptor beta chains follows, all from one sample in a study of cytomegalovirus exposure and HLA in healthy donors. Clones were sequenced by immunoSEQ multiplex PCR, and TCRdb holds only the in-frame ones, with some missing. Its listing shows roughly 51,000 clones. The sequenced sample consisted of PBMCs. Receptor source: a woman aged 50 to 60 in good health and CMV-seropositive. CDR3s include the opening cysteine and the closing phenylalanine or tryptophan. A D gene is named only where the DNA matches it firmly.

j_call,v_call,d_call,cdr3_aa,cdr3_nt
TRBJ2-7,TRBV4-2,TRBD1,CASSPRGQSYEQYF,TGTGCCAGCAGCCCCAGGGGACAGTCCTACGAGCAGTACTTC
TRBJ1-1,TRBV7-9,NA,CASSLEVGILNTEAFF,TGTGCCAGCAGCCTGGAGGTAGGGATTTTGAACACTGAAGCTTTCTTT
TRBJ2-2,TRBV2,TRBD2,CASRSSGANTGELFF,TGTGCCAGCAGGTCTAGCGGGGCGAACACCGGGGAGCTGTTTTTT
TRBJ2-3,TRBV7-9,TRBD1,CASSRPGTGTDTQYF,TGTGCCAGCAGCCGCCCCGGGACAGGGACAGATACGCAGTATTTT
TRBJ2-1,TRBV6-1,NA,CASSEMRDNEQFF,TGTGCCAGCAGTGAAATGAGGGACAATGAGCAGTTCTTC
TRBJ1-6,TRBV6-5,NA,CASSYSRLSPLHF,TGTGCCAGCAGTTACTCGAGGCTTTCACCCCTCCACTTT
TRBJ1-2,TRBV30,NA,CAWEITGYGYTF,TGTGCCTGGGAAATAACAGGGTATGGCTACACCTTC
TRBJ2-7,TRBV9,TRBD1,CASSVAGQLLYEQYF,TGTGCCAGCAGCGTAGCGGGACAGCTTCTTTACGAGCAGTACTTC
TRBJ1-1,TRBV6-1,NA,CATTHPSRNTEAFF,TGTGCCACCACACATCCATCAAGAAACACTGAAGCTTTCTTT
TRBJ2-1,TRBV7-9,TRBD1,CASSSTGTGFYNEQFF,TGTGCCAGCAGCTCGACCGGGACAGGATTCTACAATGAGCAGTTCTTC
TRBJ1-3,TRBV6-1,NA,CASSEGNLRAGNTIYF,TGTGCCAGCAGTGAAGGGAACCTCAGGGCCGGAAACACCATATATTTT
TRBJ1-2,TRBV27,TRBD1,CASSTLDRGGYTF,TGTGCCAGCAGTACCCTTGACAGGGGTGGCTACACCTTC
TRBJ2-1,TRBV28,NA,CASSPTPNEQFF,TGTGCCAGCAGCCCGACTCCTAATGAGCAGTTCTTC
TRBJ2-7,TRBV7-2,NA,CASSLQSDLYEQYF,TGTGCCAGCAGCTTACAGAGCGACCTCTACGAGCAGTACTTC
TRBJ1-6,TRBV27,TRBD1,CASTGTANSPLHF,TGTGCCAGCACGGGGACAGCAAATTCACCCCTCCACTTT
TRBJ2-7,TRBV4-2,TRBD1,CASSHTGQGDYEQYF,TGTGCCAGCAGCCACACTGGACAGGGGGACTACGAGCAGTACTTC
TRBJ2-7,TRBV29-1,TRBD1,CSVWTGGSDEQYF,TGCAGCGTTTGGACAGGGGGTAGTGACGAGCAGTACTTC
TRBJ2-7,TRBV15,TRBD1,CATRDRGSSYEQYF,TGTGCCACCAGAGACAGGGGGTCGTCCTACGAGCAGTACTTC
TRBJ1-5,TRBV18,TRBD1,CASGTGGNQPQHF,TGTGCCAGTGGAACAGGGGGCAATCAGCCCCAGCATTTT
TRBJ2-3,TRBV5-1,TRBD2,CASREEPGLAFTDTQYF,TGCGCCAGCAGGGAGGAGCCGGGACTAGCGTTCACAGATACGCAGTATTTT
TRBJ2-1,TRBV5-1,TRBD2,CASSLVLAGGNNEQFF,TGCGCCAGCAGCTTGGTGCTAGCGGGGGGAAACAATGAGCAGTTCTTC
TRBJ2-5,TRBV19,TRBD1,CASSTDRGQETQYF,TGTGCCAGTAGTACCGACAGGGGACAAGAGACCCAGTACTTC
TRBJ2-1,TRBV10-1,TRBD1,CASSDVGQDKYNEQFF,TGCGCCAGCAGTGATGTTGGACAGGACAAATACAATGAGCAGTTCTTC
TRBJ1-4,TRBV5-6,TRBD1,CASSFGTANEKLFF,TGTGCCAGCAGCTTCGGGACAGCTAATGAAAAACTGTTTTTT
TRBJ2-5,TRBV7-7,TRBD2,CASSYRGLAGAEKETQYF,TGTGCCAGCAGCTACCGGGGACTAGCGGGGGCAGAGAAAGAGACCCAGTACTTC
TRBJ2-7,TRBV5-1,NA,CASSPGGEQYF,TGCGCCAGCAGCCCCGGAGGCGAGCAGTACTTC
TRBJ2-3,TRBV7-6,TRBD2,CASSLGGGAQDTQYF,TGTGCCAGCAGCTTAGGCGGGGGGGCCCAAGATACGCAGTATTTT